This is a list of T cell receptor beta chains from one sample in a study of blood T cell repertoires in COVID-19. Here immunoSEQ multiplex PCR was the method, and the copy in TCRdb shows in-frame clones only, minus some. This table has fewer than 40,000 clones, 79% appearing once. The sample comprised peripheral blood. The receptors were gathered from a man between 70 and 80 years old with acute or convalescent COVID-19. CDR3s include the opening cysteine and the closing phenylalanine or tryptophan. The D gene is left open where the match is weak. Expanded clones get a size class; other rows say once, few or many, or leave the size out.

v_gene	abundance	j_gene	d_gene	len	CDR3nt	CDR3aa
TRBV24-1	NA	TRBJ2-6	NA	17	TGTGCCACCAGTGATTCCTCAGGGATTTCTGGGGCCAACGTCCTGACTTTC	CATSDSSGISGANVLTF
TRBV5-1	NA	TRBJ2-5	TRBD2	16	TGCGCCAGCACCTCAAGTTGGGGCGGGGGGTCAGAGACCCAGTACTTC	CASTSSWGGGSETQYF
TRBV19	NA	TRBJ1-6	TRBD1	14	TGTGCCAGTAGTACGACAGGGGGATATTCACCCCTCCACTTT	CASSTTGGYSPLHF
TRBV19	NA	TRBJ1-5	NA	15	TGTGCCAGTAGTCTCGACCGGGCCCCGGTAGGGGCCCAGCATTTT	CASSLDRAPVGAQHF
TRBV7-9	NA	TRBJ1-6	NA	15	TGTGCCAGCAGGCCTGACAGCGCCAGTAATTCACCCCTCCACTTT	CASRPDSASNSPLHF
TRBV10-3	few	TRBJ2-5	TRBD1	14	TGTGCCATCGGCCGGACAGGAGAACAAGAGACCCAGTACTTC	CAIGRTGEQETQYF
TRBV7-2	NA	TRBJ2-1	NA	16	TGTGCCAGCAGTCCCCCCCGACAGAGAGTTTACAATGAGCAGTTCTTC	CASSPPRQRVYNEQFF
TRBV10-3	NA	TRBJ2-2	TRBD2	15	TGTGCCATCGGGGGAACTAGCGGGAGTAGAAGTGGGCTGTTTTTT	CAIGGTSGSRSGLFF
TRBV18	NA	TRBJ1-1	NA	15	TGTGCCAGCTCACCCCTCGGGAAGCTGAACACTGAAGCTTTCTTT	CASSPLGKLNTEAFF
TRBV7-9	NA	TRBJ2-5	NA	13	TGTGCCAGCACCTCGCAGGGTAGGGAGACCCAGTACTTC	CASTSQGRETQYF
TRBV2	NA	TRBJ2-7	NA	11	TGTGCCAGCAGTTACCAGGCCGAGCAGTACTTC	CASSYQAEQYF
TRBV7-2	NA	TRBJ1-2	NA	16	TGTGCCAGCAGCCCAAGTACAGGGAGCGCTAACTATGGCTACACCTTC	CASSPSTGSANYGYTF
TRBV15	NA	TRBJ1-5	NA	16	TGTGCCACCAGCAGAGCTGGGAGGGACATAGATCAGCCCCAGCATTTT	CATSRAGRDIDQPQHF
TRBV13	NA	TRBJ2-5	NA	14	TGTGCCAGCAGCACCCGGACAGTTCAAGAGACCCAGTACTTC	CASSTRTVQETQYF
TRBV28	once	TRBJ1-1	NA	14	TGTGCCAGCACCCTACCCAGAGGCGGCACTGAAGCTTTCTTT	CASTLPRGGTEAFF
TRBV28	NA	TRBJ2-7	TRBD2	16	TGTGCCAGCAGTCGGGCCGGGGGGGGCGCGGCCTACGAGCAGTACTTC	CASSRAGGGAAYEQYF
TRBV2	NA	TRBJ2-5	TRBD2	14	TGTGCCAGAGGGGGTAGCGGGAGTGGAGAGACCCAGTACTTC	CARGGSGSGETQYF
TRBV19	NA	TRBJ2-1	NA	16	TGTGCCAGTAGTATTGGTAGCCGAACCCCTTACAATGAGCAGTTCTTC	CASSIGSRTPYNEQFF
TRBV28	NA	TRBJ2-5	TRBD1	14	TGTGCCAGCACCCGGACAGGGTATCCAGGGACCCAGTACTTC	CASTRTGYPGTQYF
TRBV28	NA	TRBJ2-1	TRBD2	16	TGTGCCAGCAGTTTGGGGACTAGCGGGACCTACAATGAGCAGTTCTTC	CASSLGTSGTYNEQFF
TRBV2	NA	TRBJ1-1	NA	13	TGTGCCAGCATTGGACAGATGAACACTGAAGCTTTCTTT	CASIGQMNTEAFF
TRBV4-2	NA	TRBJ1-6	NA	18	TGTGCCAGCAGCCAAGAATCTGCAGGGGACGCAAGGTGGTCACCCCTCCACTTT	CASSQESAGDARWSPLHF
TRBV15	NA	TRBJ2-5	TRBD2	16	TGTGCCACCAGCAGGATGGGACTAGCTCATCGGGAGACCCAGTACTTC	CATSRMGLAHRETQYF